This TCR beta chain was retrieved from a study of blood T cell repertoires in COVID-19 (dated by TCRdb to 2019 to 2021). Context from the whole study: Samples covering the acute and convalescent phases of COVID-19 were provided by collaborators in the United States, Italy and Spain. Samples came from the ongoing ImmuneRACE study (first 160 participants) plus 1,254 subjects from 6 global collaborators. Where HLA class I and class II types were available, the types were taken from metadata supplied by the sample provider, not from assay-based typing. The repertoires were released in a freely available public database meant as a resource for research on the immune response to SARS-CoV-2. Subjects who had been exposed to COVID-19, were actively infected with it, or had recovered from it provided the deeply sampled blood TCRbeta repertoires that made up the dataset. Sample metadata almost always included a de-identified subject ID, COVID-19 status, age in years and sex. The prospective study material was composed of cDNA or gDNA derived from T cells, B-cell-depleted T cells, or PBMCs. Overall results and qualifications from the work: The quantity of clinical and demographic metadata differed by source and by participant and was supplied without curation.

Whole blood was collected in K2EDTA tubes by collaborating institutions according to the institutions' own protocols. For TCRbeta analysis, collaborators shipped samples in one of three forms: frozen whole blood, isolated PBMCs, or DNA extracted from either of those sample types. On this clone itself: Its antigen remains unidentified. Base qualities are not provided; no much larger clone lies one nucleotide away.

Sequences SGHNT (CDR1) and YENEEA (CDR2) are obtained from the germline V gene. The CDR3 starts with the cysteine, ends with the phenylalanine, and has 14 residues. Only CDR3 DNA is held: 42 bases, read in frame from base 1. Deletion took 6 bases off V and 5 bases off J, with a span of 16 bases between the germline ends. The immunoSEQ Assay, a bias-controlled multiplex PCR, was used to amplify TCRbeta CDR3 regions from genomic DNA. For the original study's pipeline: Within the assay, amplification of reference gene primers was used to estimate how many nucleated cells each sample contained. To quantify the absolute abundance of each unique TCRbeta CDR3 rearrangement, sequence reads were collapsed and filtered. Productive Simpson clonality was computed per sample as the square root of Simpson's diversity index over productive rearrangements. TCRdb took over this immuneACCESS table, retaining in-frame rearrangements with V and J assigned. Such tables are incomplete; in checked studies, under half of the missing clones stem from an unresolved V gene, and the remainder is unexplained. The V and J calls and clone size come from that table; D and trimming were worked out from the DNA. Recorded for this sample are approximately 82,000 clones; around four fifths of them occurred a single time. The ten largest clones take up around 15% of the sample.

Sequencing was performed on peripheral blood. The sequence was collected from a woman in her sixties with acute or convalescent COVID-19. The sequence links TRBV11-3 to TRBJ2-5; the D gene is not confidently resolved. At the DNA level, the sequence is TGTGCCAGCAGTAAAAGATGGAGAAACGAGACCCAGTACTTC. Translation gives CASSKRWRNETQYF.